This T cell receptor (beta chain) originates from a study of shared clonotypes between healthy human individuals. Looking at the study overall: A couple of women and a few men aged 18 to 49 made up the donors. Each donor contributed plates that comprised three CD4 naive, three CD4 memory, two CD8 naive and one CD8 memory.

V lost 1 base and J lost 6, with 16 bases in between. The CDR3 extends over 14 amino acids. Germline values: CDR1 GTSNPN, CDR2 SVGIG (reference sequence). Selected positively for CCR7 and CD45RO-negative, naive CD8 cells excluded terminally differentiated effector memory CD45RA+ cells. All donors were healthy HIV-negative adults lacking recent acute infections or vaccinations. Profiling relied on immunoSEQ multiplex PCR, and the TCRdb table lists in-frame clones only, not all of them. Here the sample spans about 2 million clones, about 95% being singletons. This TCR was sampled from a man aged 18 to 29 in good health. The sequenced sample consisted of naive CD8+ T cells sorted from blood. The chain combines TRBV30 with TRBJ2-7, with D possibly TRBD2 on 6 matching bases. CDR3 DNA: TGTGCCTGGAGTGGGGGGGACGGTAGCGCCGAGCAGTACTTC. Its protein product is CAWSGGDGSAEQYF.